One sample yielded the 18 T cell receptor beta chains listed below, sequenced in a study of STAT5B mutations in CD4+ large granular lymphocyte leukemia. Sequenced by immunoSEQ multiplex PCR; TCRdb stores in-frame clones only, minus some. This sample has under 35,000 clones, with 68% found just once. What was sequenced was CD4+ T cells from blood buffy coats. The source of these receptors is a human donor in good health.

The chain is built from TRBV7-9 and TRBJ1-2; a weak D match, TRBD1 (5 bases). CDR3 length: 17 residues. Germline loops: CDR1 SEHNR, CDR2 FQNEAQ (reference sequence). Trimming pared 2 bases from V and 2 bases from J, leaving 18 bases between. The CDR3 loop is CASSLRPWEGKNYGYTF. DNA for the CDR3: TGTGCCAGCAGCTTAAGGCCGTGGGAGGGGAAGAACTATGGCTACACCTTC.

V is TRBV18 and J is TRBJ1-2; TRBD1 is a possible D gene (5 bases). V lost 0 bases, J lost 6 bases, and 23 bases lay in between. The CDR3 consists of 18 residues. Germline-derived CDR1 and CDR2 are KGHSH and LQKENI. The CDR3 coding sequence is TGTGCCAGCTCACCACCTCGAGGGACCTATGGTTCTTTTCATGGCTACACCTTC. Amino acids: CASSPPRGTYGSFHGYTF.

There are a few counts of this clone. This chain joins TRBV6-1 and TRBJ2-7; no clear D. This CDR3 is 11 amino acids long. Trimming shortened V by 4 bases and J by 5 bases, and 6 bases separated the two germline ends. From germline, CDR1 is MNHNS and CDR2 SASEGT. The CDR3 region has the DNA TGTGCCAGCAGTGTGGTCAACGAGCAGTACTTC. Its protein product is CASSVVNEQYF.

The rearrangement uses TRBV21-1 and TRBJ2-5. TRBV21-1 is an annotated pseudogene. The CDR3 covers 14 residues. The CDR3 coding sequence is TGTGCCAGCAGCGACGGACCAGACCAAGAGACCCAGTACTTC. Translated, it gives CASSDGPDQETQYF.

The chain recombines TRBV27 with TRBJ2-3, with a possible D match to TRBD2 (7 bases). Germline V gene data show CDR1 as MNHEY and CDR2 as SMNVEV (reference sequence). The CDR3 runs to 13 residues. With 2 bases removed from V and 8 bases from J, the gap between germline ends came to 11 bases. This chain's CDR3 is CASSLKGGSTQYF. CDR3 nucleotide sequence: TGTGCCAGCAGTTTAAAGGGGGGGAGTACGCAGTATTTT.

The chain joins TRBV11-3 to TRBJ2-2; 9 positions agree with TRBD1. The ends lost 1 base at V and 6 bases at J; junction bases unmatched: 6. From germline, CDR1 is SGHNT and CDR2 YENEEA. CDR3 length: 16 amino acids. The CDR3 region has the DNA TGTGCCAGCAGCTTAGGGGACAGGGTTCGGTCCGGGGAGCTGTTTTTT. Its protein product is CASSLGDRVRSGELFF.

This clone was observed a few times. The chain joins TRBV4-1 to TRBJ1-5, with 9 bases identical to TRBD1. The length of the CDR3 is 15 residues. Germline CDR1 MGHRA, CDR2 YSYEKL. Germline trimming cut 4 bases from V and 6 bases from J; bases unmatched to any gene: 7. The CDR3 DNA is TGCGCCAGCAGCCTCCGGGACAGGGAGGTTCAGCCCCAGCATTTT. Translated: CASSLRDREVQPQHF.

This sequence joins TRBV9 and TRBJ2-3; D may be TRBD2 (6 bases). Germline loops: CDR1 SGDLS, CDR2 YYNGEE. V lost 1 base and J 1 base, leaving 10 bases between the germline ends. This CDR3 spans 15 amino acids. The chain's CDR3 is CASSVFPGGTDTQYF. The CDR3 region has the DNA TGTGCCAGCAGCGTATTTCCGGGGGGCACAGATACGCAGTATTTT.

This chain joins TRBV25-1 and TRBJ2-3; no firm D call. From germline, CDR1 is MGHDK and CDR2 SYGVNS. V dropped 4 bases and J dropped 4 bases, with 9 bases sitting between them. CDR3 length: 13 residues. The CDR3 protein is CASSALDPDTQYF. In nucleotides, the CDR3 is TGTGCCAGCAGTGCCCTAGACCCAGATACGCAGTATTTT.

The chain is built from TRBV7-3 and TRBJ1-1, with unresolved D. The germline CDR1 and CDR2 sequences are SGHTA and FQGTGA. The CDR3 is 13 residues long. Trimming removed 0 bases from V and 10 bases from J, with 12 bases in between. The CDR3 is CASSLTDESRAFF. In DNA form, the CDR3 reads TGTGCCAGCAGCTTAACGGACGAGAGCAGAGCTTTCTTT.

This clone is a singleton in its sample. V usage is TRBV5-6 and J usage is TRBJ2-5, with 10 bases lining up with TRBD2. This CDR3 contains 14 residues. Germline V CDR1 and CDR2: SGHDT, YYEEEE. Unmatched junction bases numbered 7, after V lost 2 bases and J lost 9 bases. The DNA of the CDR3 is TGTGCCAGCAGCTTCCAACTAGCGGGGCTCGCCCAGTACTTC. Its protein product is CASSFQLAGLAQYF.

The V and J genes are TRBV5-4 and TRBJ2-5, with TRBD2 matching over 7 bases. CDR1 and CDR2 from the germline V gene are SGHNT and YYREEE (reference sequence). CDR3 size: 16 residues. Trimming removed 1 base from V and 1 base from J; junction bases left unmatched: 7. CDR3: CASSLRGIAGQETQYF. In DNA, the CDR3 is TGTGCCAGCAGCTTGCGAGGAATAGCGGGCCAAGAGACCCAGTACTTC.

The J gene is TRBJ2-5, the V gene TRBV15, with D uncertain. The CDR3 spans 14 residues. Germline lookup yields CDR1 LNHNV and CDR2 YYDKDF (reference sequence). V was trimmed by 0 bases and J by 1 base, leaving 6 bases between them. CDR3 coding DNA: TGTGCCACCAGCAGAGATGGCGTCCAAGAGACCCAGTACTTC. It specifies CATSRDGVQETQYF.

The V gene is TRBV7-2, the J gene TRBJ2-7; 7 nucleotides line up with TRBD1. The V gene end was trimmed by 6 bases and the J gene end by 2 bases; junction bases not matched to a gene: 10. The CDR3 length is 15 residues. Germline loops: CDR1 SGHTA, CDR2 FQGNSA. The CDR3 sequence: CASRQNRGFTYEQYF. The CDR3 DNA follows: TGTGCCAGCAGACAAAACAGGGGTTTTACCTACGAGCAGTACTTC.

The rearrangement links TRBV5-8 to TRBJ1-5; D ambiguous. V was pared by 0 bases and J by 6 bases, with 13 bases between. CDR1 and CDR2 (germline): SGHTS, YDEGEE. This CDR3 comprises 15 residues. Here the CDR3 reads CASSLAIGRTQPQHF. Here the CDR3 DNA reads TGTGCCAGCAGCTTGGCCATAGGACGGACTCAGCCCCAGCATTTT.

This clone appeared a few times. V and J are TRBV18 and TRBJ1-1, with 8 nucleotides matching TRBD1. Looked up from germline, CDR1 is KGHSH and CDR2 is LQKENI. This CDR3 comprises 14 residues. V dropped 4 bases and J dropped 4; count of bases not matched to a gene: 5. CDR3: CASSLGQGFTEAFF. In nucleotides, the CDR3 is TGTGCCAGCTCACTTGGACAGGGATTCACTGAAGCTTTCTTT.

There are a few counts of this clone. V is TRBV19 and J is TRBJ1-1; 10 bases are shared with TRBD1. The CDR3 has 14 amino acids. J was trimmed by 4 bases and V by 9 bases; bases with no gene match: 8. Germline V gene data show CDR1 as LNHDA and CDR2 as SQIVND (reference sequence). The CDR3 DNA reads as TGTGCCAGCAGAGGAGGACAGGGGGGCACTGAAGCTTTCTTT. It yields the protein CASRGGQGGTEAFF.

The gene calls are TRBV5-1 and TRBJ2-7; D unclear. The V gene's germline CDR1 is SGHRS and CDR2 YFSETQ. The CDR3 has 13 amino acids. The V gene lost 1 base and the J gene lost 4 bases, with 9 bases spanning the gap. The CDR3 region is CASSLSADYEQYF. CDR3 sequence (DNA): TGCGCCAGCAGCTTGTCTGCCGATTACGAGCAGTACTTC.